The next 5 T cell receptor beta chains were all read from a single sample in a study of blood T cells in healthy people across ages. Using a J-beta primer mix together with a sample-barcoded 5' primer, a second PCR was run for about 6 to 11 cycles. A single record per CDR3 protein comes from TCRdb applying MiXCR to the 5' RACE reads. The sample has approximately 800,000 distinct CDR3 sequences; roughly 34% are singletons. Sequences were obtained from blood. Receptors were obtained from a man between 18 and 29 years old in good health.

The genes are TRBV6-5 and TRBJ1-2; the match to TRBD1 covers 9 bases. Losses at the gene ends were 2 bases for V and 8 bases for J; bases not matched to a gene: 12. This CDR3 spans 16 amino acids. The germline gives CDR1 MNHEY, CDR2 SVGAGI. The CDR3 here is CASSYDTPGQGIGYTF. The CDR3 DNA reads TGTGCCAGCAGTTACGACACTCCAGGACAGGGGATCGGCTACACCTTC.

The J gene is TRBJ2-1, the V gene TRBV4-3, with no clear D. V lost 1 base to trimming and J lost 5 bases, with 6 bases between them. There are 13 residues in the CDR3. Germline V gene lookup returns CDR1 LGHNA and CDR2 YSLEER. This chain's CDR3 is CASSQVRHNEQFF. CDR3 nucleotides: TGCGCCAGCAGCCAAGTTCGGCACAATGAGCAGTTCTTC.

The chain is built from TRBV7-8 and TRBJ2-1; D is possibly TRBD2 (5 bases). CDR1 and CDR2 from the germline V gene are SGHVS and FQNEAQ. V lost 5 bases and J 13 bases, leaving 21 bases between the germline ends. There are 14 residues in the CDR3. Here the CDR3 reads CASSVTIDQETQFF. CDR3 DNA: TGTGCCAGCAGCGTGACTATCGATCAAGAGACCCAGTTCTTC.

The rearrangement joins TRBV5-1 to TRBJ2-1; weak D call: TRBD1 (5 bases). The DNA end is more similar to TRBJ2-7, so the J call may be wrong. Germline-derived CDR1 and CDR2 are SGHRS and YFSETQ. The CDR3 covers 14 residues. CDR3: CASSSGQSYNEQYF. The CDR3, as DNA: TGCGCCAGCAGCTCAGGACAAAGCTACAATGAGCAGTACTTC.

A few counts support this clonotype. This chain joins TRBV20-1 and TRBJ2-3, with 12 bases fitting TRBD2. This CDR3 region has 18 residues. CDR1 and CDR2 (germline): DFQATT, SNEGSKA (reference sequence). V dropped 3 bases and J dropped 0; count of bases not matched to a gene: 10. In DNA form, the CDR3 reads TGCAGTGCTAGTGTACTAGCGGGGGGATCATATAGCACAGATACGCAGTATTTT. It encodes CSASVLAGGSYSTDTQYF.